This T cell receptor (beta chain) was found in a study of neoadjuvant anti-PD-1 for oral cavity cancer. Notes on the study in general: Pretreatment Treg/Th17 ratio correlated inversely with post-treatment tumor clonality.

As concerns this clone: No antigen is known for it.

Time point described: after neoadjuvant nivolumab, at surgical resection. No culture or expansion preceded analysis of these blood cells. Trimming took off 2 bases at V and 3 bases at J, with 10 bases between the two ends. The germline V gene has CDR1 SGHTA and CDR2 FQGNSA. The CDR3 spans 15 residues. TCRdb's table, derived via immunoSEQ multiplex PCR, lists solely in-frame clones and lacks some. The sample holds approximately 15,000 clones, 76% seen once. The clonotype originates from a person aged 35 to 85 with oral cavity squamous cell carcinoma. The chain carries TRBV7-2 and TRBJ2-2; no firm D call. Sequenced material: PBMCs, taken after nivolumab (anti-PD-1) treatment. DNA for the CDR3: TGTGCCAGCAGCTTATACCGGACGTACACCGGGGAGCTGTTTTTT. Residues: CASSLYRTYTGELFF.